Listed below are T cell receptor beta chains from one sample, sequenced in a study of cytomegalovirus exposure and HLA in healthy donors. The assay was immunoSEQ multiplex PCR, and TCRdb's table has in-frame clones only and misses some. Here the sample spans fewer than 120,000 clones, around 85% being singletons. Sequenced material: PBMCs. These receptors came from a man aged 35-49 years in good health and CMV-seronegative. Each CDR3 is given with its conserved first and last residue. A D gene is named only where the DNA matches it firmly. Some rows have no size entry. The others give once, few or many, or a class for an expanded clone.

D gene	clone size	J gene	V gene	CDR3 protein	CDR3 DNA
TRBD1	NA	TRBJ1-1	TRBV10-3	CAITSTGGSNTEAFF	TGTGCCATCACATCAACAGGGGGATCGAACACTGAAGCTTTCTTT
NA	NA	TRBJ2-2	TRBV19	CASSLLRNTGELFF	TGTGCCAGTAGTTTACTTCGGAACACCGGGGAGCTGTTTTTT
TRBD1	NA	TRBJ1-4	TRBV5-4	CASSDRTGGDEKLFF	TGTGCCAGCAGCGACAGGACAGGGGGCGATGAAAAACTGTTTTTT
TRBD1	once	TRBJ1-6	TRBV7-6	CASSSSGTGRSYNSPLHF	TGTGCCAGCAGCTCCTCCGGGACAGGGCGCTCCTATAATTCACCCCTCCACTTT
NA	NA	TRBJ2-6	TRBV11-3	CASSPGRGASSGANVLTF	TGTGCCAGCAGCCCCGGCAGGGGGGCATCCTCTGGGGCCAACGTCCTGACTTTC
TRBD1	NA	TRBJ1-2	TRBV9	CASSVEQGAAYGYTF	TGTGCCAGCAGCGTAGAACAGGGGGCGGCCTATGGCTACACCTTC
NA	NA	TRBJ2-7	TRBV30	CAWSSRGYSYEQYF	TGTGCCTGGAGCAGCAGGGGCTACTCCTACGAGCAGTACTTC
NA	NA	TRBJ2-1	TRBV5-4	CASSRGYNEQFF	TGTGCCAGCAGCCGCGGGTACAATGAGCAGTTCTTC
NA	NA	TRBJ1-2	TRBV5-4	CASSPDGGYGYTF	TGTGCCAGCAGCCCGGACGGGGGCTATGGCTACACCTTC
TRBD2	NA	TRBJ2-7	TRBV28	CASSPSGGRFEQYF	TGTGCCAGCAGTCCTAGCGGGGGGCGGTTCGAGCAGTACTTC
NA	NA	TRBJ1-1	TRBV7-2	CASSFSTEAFF	TGTGCCAGCAGCTTTTCTACTGAAGCTTTCTTT
TRBD1	NA	TRBJ1-2	TRBV6-5	CASKDRPNYGYTF	TGTGCCAGCAAGGACAGGCCTAACTATGGCTACACCTTC
NA	NA	TRBJ1-2	TRBV19	CASSIRGYGYTF	TGTGCCAGTAGTATACGGGGATATGGCTACACCTTC
TRBD1	NA	TRBJ2-7	TRBV7-2	CASSLAAGGGYEQYF	TGTGCCAGCAGCTTAGCGGCAGGGGGTGGGTACGAGCAGTACTTC
NA	NA	TRBJ1-1	TRBV6-6	CASIRTTDTEAFF	TGTGCCAGCATCCGCACTACGGACACTGAAGCTTTCTTT
NA	NA	TRBJ1-5	TRBV4-1	CASSQEPSRQPQHF	TGCGCCAGCAGCCAAGAACCGAGCCGTCAGCCCCAGCATTTT
TRBD1	once	TRBJ2-7	TRBV6-1	CASSEEQGGPYEQYF	TGTGCCAGCAGTGAAGAACAGGGGGGCCCCTACGAGCAGTACTTC
NA	once	TRBJ1-1	TRBV5-4	CASSLRGAVEAFF	TGTGCCAGCAGCTTGCGGGGGGCTGTTGAAGCTTTCTTT
TRBD1	NA	TRBJ2-2	TRBV30	CAWIPPNRGMNTGELFF	TGTGCCTGGATTCCCCCCAACAGGGGGATGAACACCGGGGAGCTGTTTTTT
TRBD2	NA	TRBJ2-3	TRBV10-1	CASSGGASGGADTQYF	TGCGCCAGCAGTGGTGGGGCTAGCGGGGGGGCGGATACGCAGTATTTT
TRBD1	once	TRBJ1-6	TRBV7-2	CASSLGTGFSPLHF	TGTGCCAGCAGCCTTGGGACAGGATTTTCACCCCTCCACTTT
NA	NA	TRBJ1-6	TRBV4-1	CASSPPPSGQLDSPLHF	TGCGCCAGCAGCCCCCCGCCGAGCGGCCAGCTTGATTCACCCCTCCACTTT
NA	few	TRBJ2-7	TRBV15	CATSRDQGGTYEQYF	TGTGCCACCAGCAGAGATCAAGGCGGGACCTACGAGCAGTACTTC
TRBD1	NA	TRBJ2-7	TRBV6-1	CASTQGAVDEQYF	TGTGCCAGTACACAGGGGGCGGTGGACGAGCAGTACTTC
NA	NA	TRBJ1-4	TRBV28	CASSPPPTQGTNEKLFF	TGTGCCAGCAGCCCACCCCCCACACAGGGCACTAATGAAAAACTGTTTTTT
NA	NA	TRBJ2-2	TRBV6-5	CASRRNTGELFF	TGTGCCAGCAGGAGGAACACCGGGGAGCTGTTTTTT
TRBD1	NA	TRBJ2-7	TRBV7-2	CASSLRGLQGPEQYF	TGTGCCAGCAGCTTAAGGGGCCTACAGGGGCCCGAGCAGTACTTC
TRBD1	NA	TRBJ2-2	TRBV2	CASSPRTGGISAGELFF	TGTGCCAGCAGCCCCCGGACAGGGGGTATCAGTGCCGGGGAGCTGTTTTTT
NA	NA	TRBJ1-1	TRBV29-1	CSVRGNTEAFF	TGCAGCGTTCGGGGGAACACTGAAGCTTTCTTT
TRBD1	once	TRBJ1-2	TRBV5-4	CASSVSAGTGLGGYTF	TGTGCCAGCAGTGTCAGTGCCGGGACAGGGCTAGGTGGCTACACCTTC
TRBD1	NA	TRBJ1-2	TRBV28	CASSSAGQAGLNYGYTF	TGTGCCAGCAGCTCGGCGGGACAGGCCGGCCTTAACTATGGCTACACCTTC
NA	NA	TRBJ2-1	TRBV28	CATTFFDEQFF	TGTGCCACCACTTTTTTCGATGAGCAGTTCTTC
NA	NA	TRBJ2-2	TRBV5-4	CASSLPRAEGELFF	TGTGCCAGCAGCTTGCCCAGGGCGGAGGGGGAGCTGTTTTTT
TRBD2	NA	TRBJ2-2	TRBV16	CASSPTGTKNTGELFF	TGTGCCAGCAGCCCTACCGGGACTAAGAACACCGGGGAGCTGTTTTTT
TRBD1	once	TRBJ1-2	TRBV11-2	CASSLGGQGYGYTF	TGTGCCAGCAGCTTAGGGGGACAGGGCTATGGCTACACCTTC
NA	NA	TRBJ1-1	TRBV5-4	CASTAGASEAFF	TGTGCCAGCACCGCGGGGGCTTCTGAAGCTTTCTTT
NA	NA	TRBJ1-2	TRBV5-6	CASSFEVSGYTF	TGTGCCAGCAGCTTCGAGGTCTCTGGCTACACCTTC
TRBD1	NA	TRBJ2-7	TRBV2	CASSGDSFKASYEQYF	TGTGCCAGCAGTGGGGACAGTTTTAAGGCATCCTACGAGCAGTACTTC
NA	NA	TRBJ2-5	TRBV5-4	CASSPNPSAAQETQYF	TGTGCCAGCAGCCCTAATCCTAGCGCAGCACAAGAGACCCAGTACTTC
NA	NA	TRBJ2-6	TRBV28	CASYSGANVLTF	TGTGCCAGCTACTCTGGGGCCAACGTCCTGACTTTC
TRBD1	NA	TRBJ1-5	TRBV5-1	CASSEGTGGQPQHF	TGCGCCAGCAGCGAAGGGACAGGAGGGCAGCCCCAGCATTTT
NA	few	TRBJ2-3	TRBV5-6	CASSTPGISPQYF	TGTGCCAGCTCCACCCCCGGGATCAGCCCGCAGTATTTT
TRBD1	NA	TRBJ2-1	TRBV27	CASSLSGQGNTEQFF	TGTGCCAGCAGTTTATCGGGACAGGGGAACACTGAGCAGTTCTTC
NA	NA	TRBJ1-6	TRBV4-3	CASSQDPRYNSPLHF	TGCGCCAGCAGCCAAGATCCGCGGTATAATTCACCCCTCCACTTT
NA	NA	TRBJ2-3	TRBV29-1	CSVVVRVKDTQYF	TGCAGCGTTGTCGTCAGGGTAAAAGATACGCAGTATTTT
TRBD2	many	TRBJ2-3	TRBV4-2	CASSQEEKVAGFMDTQYF	TGTGCCAGCAGCCAAGAGGAAAAGGTAGCGGGGTTCATGGATACGCAGTATTTT
NA	NA	TRBJ1-5	TRBV27	CASSSGFRQPQHF	TGTGCCAGCAGCTCAGGGTTTAGGCAGCCCCAGCATTTT
NA	once	TRBJ2-1	TRBV5-1	CASSYPGEYNEQFF	TGCGCCAGCAGCTATCCCGGGGAATACAATGAGCAGTTCTTC
TRBD2	few	TRBJ2-5	TRBV5-6	CASSLAGGGGETQYF	TGTGCCAGCAGCTTGGCCGGGGGGGGCGGAGAGACCCAGTACTTC
TRBD1	few	TRBJ1-1	TRBV28	CASSSGGGRTEAFF	TGTGCCAGCAGTTCAGGGGGCGGTCGGACTGAAGCTTTCTTT
TRBD1	NA	TRBJ2-7	TRBV6-5	CASSPDRGPYEQYF	TGTGCCAGCAGTCCAGACAGGGGCCCCTACGAGCAGTACTTC
NA	NA	TRBJ2-5	TRBV5-6	CASSLRTAEETQYF	TGTGCCAGCAGCTTACGGACAGCAGAAGAGACCCAGTACTTC
TRBD1	NA	TRBJ2-7	TRBV18	CASSPLGGQGYEQYF	TGTGCCAGCTCGCCTTTAGGGGGACAGGGCTACGAGCAGTACTTC
NA	NA	TRBJ2-1	TRBV4-1	CASADERYYNEQFF	TGCGCCAGCGCCGATGAGCGGTACTACAATGAGCAGTTCTTC
NA	NA	TRBJ1-1	TRBV28	CASSFYGMAGEGTEAFF	TGTGCCAGCAGTTTTTATGGGATGGCAGGGGAGGGTACTGAAGCTTTCTTT
TRBD1	NA	TRBJ1-1	TRBV4-1	CASSQEGTGGWNTEAFF	TGCGCCAGCAGCCAAGAGGGGACAGGGGGTTGGAACACTGAAGCTTTCTTT